Below, one T cell receptor beta chain is given with its context. Its antigen is currently unknown. The CDR3 is made up of 14 amino acids. Germline CDR1 is SQVTM and CDR2 is ANQGSEA. The method, 5' RACE with UMI labels, was used to prepare the TRB cDNA libraries. TCRdb re-called the 5' RACE reads and shows each CDR3 protein once, DNA omitted. The sample has under 70,000 distinct CDR3 sequences. Definition of naive CD8+ T cells rested on a CD45RO-CCR7+CD27+CD95- profile. This record belongs to a study of CXCR3-negative and CXCR3-positive naive CD8 T cells. Across the study: For each library, about 1.5 +/- 0.3 million TRB reads were obtained, approximately 140 million in total.

Study-wide findings and caveats: Comparably high diversity was seen in both naive subsets, and much lower diversity in memory CD8+ cells. More hydrophobic TRB CDR3s were found in CXCR3-positive naive cells than in CXCR3-negative naive cells. Naive subsets had comparable surface CD5, so TRB CDR3 properties gauged TCR strength.

The sample taken for sequencing was naive CXCR3+ CD8+ T cells from blood. Documented subset: CD45RO-CCR7+CD27+CD95- naive CD8+ T cells expressing CXCR3 (TNR3+). This chain joins TRBV29-1 and TRBJ2-7; TCRdb picks TRBD1, but there is no DNA to check that call. This TCR came from a human donor in good health. Some clones in this sample may be carry-over from other donors' samples. The CDR3 reads CSVEGYRGKDEQYF.